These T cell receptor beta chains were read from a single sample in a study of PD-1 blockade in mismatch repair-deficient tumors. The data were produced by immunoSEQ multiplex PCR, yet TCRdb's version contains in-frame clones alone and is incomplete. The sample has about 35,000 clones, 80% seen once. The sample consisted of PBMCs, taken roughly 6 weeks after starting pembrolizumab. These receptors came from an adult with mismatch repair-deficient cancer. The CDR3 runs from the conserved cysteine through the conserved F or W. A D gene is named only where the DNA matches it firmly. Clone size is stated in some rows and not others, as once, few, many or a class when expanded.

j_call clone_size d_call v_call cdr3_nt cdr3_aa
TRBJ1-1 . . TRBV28 TGTGCCAGCAGTTTCTTGTCTGGGAGGAACACTGAAGCTTTCTTT CASSFLSGRNTEAFF
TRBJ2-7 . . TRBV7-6 TGTGCCAGCAGCTATAGCTCCTACGAGCAGTACTTC CASSYSSYEQYF
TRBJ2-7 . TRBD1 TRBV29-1 TGCAGCGTTATTTGGACAGGGATGCACGAGCAGTACTTC CSVIWTGMHEQYF
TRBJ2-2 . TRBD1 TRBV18 TGTGCCAGCTTAGACAGGGTCGCCGGGGAGCTGTTTTTT CASLDRVAGELFF
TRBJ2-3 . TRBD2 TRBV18 TGTGCCAGCTCAAGCGGGACTAGCGGGAGCTCAGATACGCAGTATTTT CASSSGTSGSSDTQYF
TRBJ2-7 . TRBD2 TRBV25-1 TGTGCCAGCAGCTACTGGACTAGCGGGGTTTACGAGCAGTACTTC CASSYWTSGVYEQYF
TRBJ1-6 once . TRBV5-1 TGCGCCAGCAGCTTCTCGGGAAATAATTCACCCCTCCACTTT CASSFSGNNSPLHF
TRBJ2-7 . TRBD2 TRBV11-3 TGTGCCAGCCGCGGGGGGACTAGCGGGAGTTGGTCCTACGAGCAGTACTTC CASRGGTSGSWSYEQYF
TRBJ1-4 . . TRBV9 TGTGCCAGCTCCCAGGGTTTCCACCGGGAAAAACTGTTTTTT CASSQGFHREKLFF
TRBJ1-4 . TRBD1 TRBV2 TGTGCCAGCAGTGTCTTACAGGGGGCGCGAGAGGAAAAACTGTTTTTT CASSVLQGAREEKLFF
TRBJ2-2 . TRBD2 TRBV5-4 TGTGCCACCTCTGAGGGGACTAGTCAGTTCGGGGAGCTGTTTTTT CATSEGTSQFGELFF
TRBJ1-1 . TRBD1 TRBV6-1 TGTGCCAGCAGTGAAGAAGGGACAGCATACACTGAAGCTTTCTTT CASSEEGTAYTEAFF
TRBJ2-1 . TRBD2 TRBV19 TGTGCCAGTAGTACCATAACCCCTACTAGCGGGAGGCACAATGAGCAGTTCTTC CASSTITPTSGRHNEQFF
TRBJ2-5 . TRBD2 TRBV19 TGTGCCAGTAGTATAGGCAGCGGGGGGGCGCCGTACTTC CASSIGSGGAPYF
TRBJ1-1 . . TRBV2 TGTGCCAGCACCGACATATACCAGAACACTGAAGCTTTCTTT CASTDIYQNTEAFF
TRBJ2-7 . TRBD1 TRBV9 TGTGCCAGCAGCGCCCAACAGGGGGACTCCTACGAGCAGTACTTC CASSAQQGDSYEQYF
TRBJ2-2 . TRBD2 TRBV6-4 TGTGCCAGCAGACAGGGGGCTAAACTAGCGGGAGTAGGCACCGGGGAGCTGTTTTTT CASRQGAKLAGVGTGELFF
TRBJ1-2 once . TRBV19 TGTGCCAGTAGTCCGGGACTCAGTCCTTACAATGGCTACACCTTC CASSPGLSPYNGYTF
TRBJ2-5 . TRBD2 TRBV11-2 TGTGCCAGCAGCTTCGGACTAGCGGGAGCGGGAGGAGAGACCCAGTACTTC CASSFGLAGAGGETQYF
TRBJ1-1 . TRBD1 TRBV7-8 TGTGCCAGCAGCTTCCGACAGGGAGGTCCGTCCGCTTTCTTT CASSFRQGGPSAFF
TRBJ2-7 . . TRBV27 TGTGCCAGCAGTTTGGGACCGCAGGGGAGCTCCTACGAGCAGTACTTC CASSLGPQGSSYEQYF
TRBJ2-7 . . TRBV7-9 TGTGCCAGCAGTAGGAGGGACGAGCAGTACTTC CASSRRDEQYF
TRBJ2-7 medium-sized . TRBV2 TGTGCCAGCAGTTATGTGACGGGCTCCTACGAGCAGTACTTC CASSYVTGSYEQYF
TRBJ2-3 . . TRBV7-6 TGTGCCAGCAGCTCCCGGTGGGCGGGACGTGAAGATACGCAGTATTTT CASSSRWAGREDTQYF
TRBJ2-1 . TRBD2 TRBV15 TGTGCCACCAGCAGAGGACCAGCGGGACTAAGCTCCTACAATGAGCAGTTCTTC CATSRGPAGLSSYNEQFF
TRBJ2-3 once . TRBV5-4 TGTGCCAGCAGCTTGGCCCAGGGGACAGATACGCAGTATTTT CASSLAQGTDTQYF
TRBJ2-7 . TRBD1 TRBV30 TGTGCCTGGAGGGGACAGGGCTCGGACGAGCAGTACTTC CAWRGQGSDEQYF
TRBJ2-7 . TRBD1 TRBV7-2 TGTGCCAGCAGCCCCGGGACAGCGACCTACGAGCAGTACTTC CASSPGTATYEQYF
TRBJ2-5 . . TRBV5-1 TGCGCCAGCAGCTCGGGGAGCCGAGAGACCCAGTACTTC CASSSGSRETQYF
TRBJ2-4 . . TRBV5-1 TGCGCCAGCAGCCACGTGCGCAGGGGGGCCCAAAACATTCAGTACTTC CASSHVRRGAQNIQYF
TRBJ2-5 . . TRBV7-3 TGTGCCAGCGCCAACTACGGCCAAGAGACCCAGTACTTC CASANYGQETQYF
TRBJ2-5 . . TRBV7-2 TGTGCCAGCAGTCCCGGTTTCGCACGTAACCAAGAGACCCAGTACTTC CASSPGFARNQETQYF
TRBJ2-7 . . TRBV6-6 TGTGCCAGCAGTTACTCTCGAGGGTCGGGCTACGAGCAGTACTTC CASSYSRGSGYEQYF
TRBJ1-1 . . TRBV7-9 TGTGCCAGCAGCTTAAATCTAGCCGACACTGAAGCTTTCTTT CASSLNLADTEAFF